This T cell receptor beta chain was recovered during a study of control samples from healthy donors and cancer patients. Sequenced by immunoSEQ multiplex PCR; TCRdb stores in-frame clones only, minus some. This table has 100,000 or so clones, around 80% appearing once. Per the germline V gene, CDR1 is SNHLY and CDR2 is FYNNEI. V lost 0 bases and J 7 bases, leaving 9 bases between the germline ends. The CDR3 consists of 14 residues. The chain is built from TRBV2 and TRBJ1-4, with no clear D. The TCR was taken from a woman in her thirties in good health. Sequencing input: blood. The CDR3 nucleotides are TGTGCCAGCAGTGAAGCCCGGGGTACTGAAAAACTGTTTTTT. This translates into CASSEARGTEKLFF.